This T cell receptor (beta chain) was recovered during a study of graft-versus-host responses after intestinal transplantation. Intraepithelial lymphocytes and lamina propria lymphocytes were released through processing of graft tissue. The table came from immunoSEQ multiplex PCR; TCRdb's copy has only in-frame clones and leaves some out. Found here are some 40,000 clones, 87% of them singletons; the top ten hold roughly 18%. Trimming took 4 bases from V and 6 from J, leaving 14 bases between them. The CDR3 loop spans 14 amino acids. Germline-derived CDR1 and CDR2 are SGDLS and YYNGEE. V usage is TRBV9 and J usage is TRBJ2-1; D unresolved. Sequencing used ileum tissue, obtained around 190 days after intestinal transplant. The TCR comes from a human patient who received an intestinal transplant, so some T cells may come from the graft donor. This chain's CDR3 is CASSLLSDSNEQFF. Here the CDR3 DNA reads TGTGCCAGCAGCCTTCTTAGTGACTCCAATGAGCAGTTCTTC.